This T cell receptor (beta chain) originates from a study of blood T cell repertoires in COVID-19. Here immunoSEQ multiplex PCR was the method, and the copy in TCRdb shows in-frame clones only, minus some. The sample contains about 250,000 clones, roughly 91% of which appear only once. The germline V gene has CDR1 MDHEN and CDR2 SYDVKM. This CDR3 is 14 amino acids long. V gave up 8 bases and J gave up 1 base, with 14 bases separating them. This receptor was identified in a woman aged 25 to 39 with acute COVID-19. V and J are TRBV28 and TRBJ1-1; D is possibly TRBD1 (6 bases). Sequenced sample: PBMCs or T cells enriched from blood (not recorded which). The CDR3 protein is CASGLQGRNTEAFF. CDR3 DNA sequence: TGTGCCAGCGGATTACAGGGACGGAACACTGAAGCTTTCTTT.